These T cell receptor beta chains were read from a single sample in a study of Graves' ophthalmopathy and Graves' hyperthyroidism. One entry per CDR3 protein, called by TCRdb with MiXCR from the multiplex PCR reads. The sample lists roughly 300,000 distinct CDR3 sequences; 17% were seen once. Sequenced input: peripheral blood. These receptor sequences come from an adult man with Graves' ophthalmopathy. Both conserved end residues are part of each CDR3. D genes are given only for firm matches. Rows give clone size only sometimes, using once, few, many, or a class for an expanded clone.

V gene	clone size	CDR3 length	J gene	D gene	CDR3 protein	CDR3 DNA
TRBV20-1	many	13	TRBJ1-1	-	CSARVQSNTEAFF	TGCAGTGCTAGAGTCCAGTCGAACACTGAAGCTTTCTTT
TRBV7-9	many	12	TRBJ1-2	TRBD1	CASSTTGGGYTF	TGTGCCAGCAGCACAACAGGGGGTGGCTACACCTTC
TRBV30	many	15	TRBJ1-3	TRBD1	CAWSQRTGSGNTIYF	TGTGCCTGGAGCCAAAGGACAGGCTCTGGAAACACCATATATTTT
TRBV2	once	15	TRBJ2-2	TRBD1	CASSGGQLNTGELFF	TGTGCCAGCAGTGGGGGACAGCTGAACACCGGGGAGCTGTTTTTT
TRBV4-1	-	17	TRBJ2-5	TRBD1	CASSPYIRTGGPETQYF	TGCGCCAGCAGCCCTTATATTAGAACAGGGGGCCCAGAGACCCAGTACTTC
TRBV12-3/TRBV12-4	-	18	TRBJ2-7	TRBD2	CASSLGLAGLAGGNEQYF	TGTGCCAGCAGTTTAGGTCTCGCGGGACTAGCGGGAGGGAACGAGCAGTACTTC
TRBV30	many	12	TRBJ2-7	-	CAWSVTRDEQYF	TGTGCCTGGAGTGTAACCCGGGACGAGCAGTACTTC
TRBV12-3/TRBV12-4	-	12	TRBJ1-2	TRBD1	CASNKQGVGYTF	TGTGCCAGCAACAAACAGGGGGTCGGCTACACCTTC
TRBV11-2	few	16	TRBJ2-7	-	CASSLGAGTRRYEQYF	TGTGCCAGCAGCTTAGGAGCCGGGACAAGGCGCTACGAGCAGTACTTC
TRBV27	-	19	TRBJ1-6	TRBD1	CASSLSMTGYSSYNSPLHF	TGTGCCAGCAGTTTATCGATGACAGGGTACAGCTCCTATAATTCACCCCTCCACTTT
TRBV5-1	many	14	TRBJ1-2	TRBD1	CASRARDSGYGYTF	TGCGCCAGCAGGGCCCGGGACAGCGGCTATGGCTACACCTTC
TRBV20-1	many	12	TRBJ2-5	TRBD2	CSARLAGETQYF	TGCAGTGCTAGACTAGCGGGGGAGACCCAGTACTTC
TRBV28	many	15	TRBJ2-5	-	CASSSAGKTRETQYF	TGTGCCAGCAGTTCCGCGGGGAAGACCAGGGAGACCCAGTACTTC
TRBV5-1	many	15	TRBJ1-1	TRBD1	CASSLLGQEATEAFF	TGCGCCAGCAGCCTACTGGGACAGGAAGCCACTGAAGCTTTCTTT
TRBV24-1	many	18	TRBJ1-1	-	CATSDSDRNKIGGTEAFF	TGCGCCACCAGTGACTCCGACAGAAACAAGATTGGTGGCACTGAAGCTTTCTTT
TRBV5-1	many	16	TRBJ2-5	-	CASSLRTVILQETQYF	TGCGCCAGCAGCTTGCGGACAGTTATCTTACAAGAGACCCAGTACTTC
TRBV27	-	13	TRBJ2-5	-	CARSFSSRETQYF	TGTGCCAGAAGTTTTAGTTCTCGAGAGACTCAGTACTTC
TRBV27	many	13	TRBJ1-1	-	CASSLVVNTEAFF	TGTGCCAGCAGCTTGGTGGTGAACACTGAAGCTTTCTTT
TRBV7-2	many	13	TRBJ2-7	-	CASSLGIDSEQYF	TGTGCCAGCAGCTTAGGGATAGACAGCGAGCAGTACTTC
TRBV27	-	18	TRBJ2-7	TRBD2	CASSPHQPGLAASYEQYF	TGTGCCAGCAGTCCTCACCAACCCGGACTAGCGGCCTCCTACGAGCAGTACTTC
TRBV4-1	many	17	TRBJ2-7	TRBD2	CASSQVLAGGSRNEQYF	TGCGCCAGCAGCCAAGTACTAGCGGGAGGGAGCAGGAACGAGCAGTACTTC
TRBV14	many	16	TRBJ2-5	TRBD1	CASSQDLSRGPETQYF	TGTGCCAGCAGCCAAGATCTTTCCAGGGGGCCCGAGACCCAGTACTTC
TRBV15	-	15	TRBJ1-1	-	CATSREHRANTEAFF	TGTGCCACCAGCAGAGAGCACAGGGCCAACACTGAAGCTTTCTTT
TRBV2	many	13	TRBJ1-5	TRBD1	CASRDRAGQPQHF	TGTGCCAGCAGGGACAGGGCGGGTCAGCCCCAGCATTTT
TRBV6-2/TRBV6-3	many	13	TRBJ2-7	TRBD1	CASSGTASYEQYF	TGTGCCAGCAGCGGGACAGCCTCCTACGAGCAGTACTTC
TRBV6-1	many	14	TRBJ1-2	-	CASSERDVNYGYTF	TGTGCCAGCAGTGAACGGGACGTAAACTATGGCTACACCTTC
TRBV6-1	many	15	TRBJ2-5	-	CASSDGTLGQETQYF	TGTGCCAGCAGTGATGGTACTCTGGGGCAAGAGACCCAGTACTTC
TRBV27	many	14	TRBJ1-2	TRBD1	CASSSQGAVYGYTF	TGTGCCAGCAGTTCTCAGGGGGCAGTCTATGGCTACACCTTC
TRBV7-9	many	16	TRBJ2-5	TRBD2	CASSFSGRGGQETQYF	TGTGCCAGCAGCTTTAGCGGGAGAGGGGGCCAAGAGACCCAGTACTTC
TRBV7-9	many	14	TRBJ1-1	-	CASSSWAENTEAFF	TGTGCCAGCAGCTCTTGGGCTGAGAACACTGAAGCTTTCTTT
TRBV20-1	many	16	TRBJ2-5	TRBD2	CSARDLTSGAPETQYF	TGCAGTGCTAGAGATCTGACTAGCGGGGCACCAGAGACCCAGTACTTC
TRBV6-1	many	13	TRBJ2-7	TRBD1	CASFGTGVSEQYF	TGTGCCAGCTTTGGGACAGGGGTCTCCGAGCAGTACTTC
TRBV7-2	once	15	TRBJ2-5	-	CASSPGATIQETQYF	TGTGCCAGCAGTCCGGGGGCAACGATCCAAGAGACCCAGTACTTC
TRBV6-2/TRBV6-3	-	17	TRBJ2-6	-	CASSPTAGGRHSNVLTF	TGTGCCAGCAGCCCAACGGCAGGAGGGCGGCACTCCAACGTCCTGACTTTC
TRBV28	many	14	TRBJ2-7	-	CAAYPGFGGDEQYF	TGTGCCGCCTACCCGGGGTTTGGGGGCGACGAGCAGTACTTC
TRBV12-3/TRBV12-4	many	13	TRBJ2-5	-	CASIGAAGETQYF	TGTGCCAGCATAGGCGCTGCGGGAGAGACCCAGTACTTC
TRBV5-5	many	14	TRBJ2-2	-	CASSLAGATGELFF	TGTGCCAGCAGCTTGGCAGGGGCCACCGGGGAGCTGTTTTTT
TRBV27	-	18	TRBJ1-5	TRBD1	CASSPLGGQGHYRQPQHF	TGTGCCAGCAGCCCGTTGGGTGGACAGGGTCATTATCGTCAGCCCCAGCATTTT
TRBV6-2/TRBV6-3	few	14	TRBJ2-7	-	CASSTPRVRYEQYF	TGTGCCAGCAGTACACCTAGGGTACGCTACGAGCAGTACTTC
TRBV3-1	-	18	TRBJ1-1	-	CASSQTFIGVRGYTEAFF	TGTGCCAGCAGCCAAACCTTCATCGGAGTCCGGGGTTATACTGAAGCTTTCTTT
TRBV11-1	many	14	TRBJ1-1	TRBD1	CASSANRGNTEAFF	TGTGCCAGCAGCGCAAACAGGGGGAACACTGAAGCTTTCTTT
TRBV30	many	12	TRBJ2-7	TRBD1	CAWNPGGYEQYF	TGTGCCTGGAATCCAGGGGGCTACGAGCAGTACTTC
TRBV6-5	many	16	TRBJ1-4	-	CASSYVTATANEKLFF	TGTGCCAGCAGTTACGTTACGGCAACAGCTAATGAAAAACTGTTTTTT